This T cell receptor beta chain was sequenced in a study of T cells in Graves' hyperthyroidism and ophthalmopathy. Findings and limits, study-wide: Stable hyperthyroidism was separated from ophthalmopathy by a model based on 13 V-J features.

From RNA transcripts, TCR beta CDR3 regions were amplified. First-round RT-PCR of the TCR CDR3 relied on the HTBI primer set. TCRdb reanalysed the multiplex PCR reads using MiXCR and keeps one entry per CDR3 protein. The table lists about 400,000 distinct CDR3 sequences, approximately 15% of them singletons. Cells are PBMCs isolated from over 7.5 ml of fresh blood. V gave up 0 bases and J gave up 5 bases, with 17 bases separating them. Germline CDR1 is SGDLS and CDR2 is YYNGEE. CDR3 length equals 16 residues. This clonotype was counted a few times. The antigen is not known. The rearrangement uses TRBV9 and TRBJ2-5; weak D call: TRBD1 (5 bases). Sequencing input: blood. The TCR comes from a woman under 30 with Graves' hyperthyroidism. CDR3 DNA sequence: TGTGCCAGCAGCGTAGGGGTTACCGCCAGGGATGAGACCCAGTACTTC. Protein: CASSVGVTARDETQYF.